The clone carrying this TCR beta chain has a count of ten or more. The sample comes from a study of human T cells and chemical hapten exposure. Trimming took 6 bases from V and 7 from J, leaving 13 bases between them. The CDR3 consists of 14 residues. Germline V lookup: CDR1 MNHNS, CDR2 SASEGT. Using its own MiXCR run on the RACE reads, TCRdb lists one record per CDR3 protein. The sample consists of roughly 64,000 distinct CDR3 sequences, approximately 10% of them appearing once. Time point in this sample: pre-sensitization, week 0. Indicated treatment: therapeutic diphenylcyclopropenone sensitization with weekly scalp DPC.

The sequence was collected from a woman between 40 and 55 years old with alopecia areata. Some clones in this sample may be carry-over from other donors' samples. The rearrangement uses TRBV6-1 and TRBJ1-6, with D possibly matching TRBD1 (5 bases). The sequencing used whole blood, collected in connection with sensitization to the hapten diphenylcyclopropenone (DPC). The chain's CDR3 is CASRPGGANSPLHF. DNA for the CDR3: TGTGCCAGCAGACCAGGAGGGGCAAATTCACCCCTCCACTTT.